This T cell receptor (beta chain) was identified during a study of Tregs in tolerant kidney transplant recipients. Deletions cut 1 base from V and 1 base from J, with 7 bases between. Per germline, CDR1 SGHTA and CDR2 FQGTGA. This CDR3 is 14 amino acids long. Method: immunoSEQ multiplex PCR; TCRdb's copy keeps in-frame clones and lacks some. The data show fewer than 150,000 clones, with roughly 92% seen just once and around 0.6% held by the top ten. Overall study results and limits: Expanding Tregs on activated donor B cells appeared to best identify donor-specific TCRbeta clones. Biological reproducibility was not directly addressed, but technical replication error appeared minimal.

Comments on this clone: As yet, its antigen is unknown.

CD4+CD25+CD127- Tregs, CD4+CD25- non-Tregs, CD4 and CD8 cells were sorted. Sequencing input: CD4+ T cells from blood. The chain recombines TRBV7-3 with TRBJ2-5, with D possibly called TRBD1 or TRBD2 (5 bases each). This TCR was sampled from a human donor in good health. CDR3 nucleotide sequence: TGTGCCAGCAGCTTAAACGGGGCCCAAGAGACCCAGTACTTC. Translating gives CASSLNGAQETQYF.